This T cell receptor beta chain was identified during a study of blood T cells in healthy people across ages. There are 13 residues in the CDR3. V was pared by 5 bases and J by 3 bases, with 8 bases between. CDR1 MGHRA and CDR2 YSYEKL come from the germline V gene. Study observations and caveats: TCR beta diversity, measured per million T cells, fell in a roughly linear way with age.

This clonotype was seen more than once but under ten times. The antigen remains unidentified. It was with a sample-barcoded 5' primer and a J-beta primer mix that a second PCR of roughly 6 to 12 cycles was run. A 12-random-nucleotide template-switch adaptor tagged each cDNA molecule. MiXCR, run by TCRdb on the 5' RACE reads, gives a single entry per CDR3 protein. The sample has about 1,600,000 distinct CDR3 sequences; about 43% are singletons. V usage is TRBV4-1 and J usage is TRBJ1-5, with D unclear. Sample: blood. The clonotype comes from a woman aged 18-35 years in good health. CDR3 sequence reads: CASSNGNNQPQHF. DNA for the CDR3: TGCGCCAGCAGCAACGGGAACAATCAGCCCCAGCATTTT.